This note documents a single T cell receptor beta chain sequence. The data originate from a study of blood T cell repertoires in COVID-19. Original processing notes: Quantification of nucleated cells was approximated via reference gene primer amplification. Only in-frame clones appear in the TCRdb table, and some are missing; sequencing was by immunoSEQ multiplex PCR. From that table come the V and J calls and clone size; the DNA was used to work out D and trimming. The table lists roughly 670,000 clones, 85% to 90% of them singletons. Looked up from germline, CDR1 is SGHTA and CDR2 is FQGTGA. Germline trimming cut 5 bases from V and 4 bases from J; bases unmatched to any gene: 6. The CDR3 spans 16 residues.

The origin of this receptor is a woman between 18 and 30 years old with acute or convalescent COVID-19. The sequenced sample consisted of peripheral blood. The rearrangement links TRBV7-3 to TRBJ2-2; TRBD2 aligns across 11 bases. CDR3 DNA sequence: TGTGCCAGCAGCGTATCTAGCGGGGGGCCCACCGGGGAGCTGTTTTTT. This sequence encodes CASSVSSGGPTGELFF. The full variable domain, in which reference TRBV7-3 and TRBJ2-2 provide the parts outside the CDR3, is GAGVSQTPSNKVTEKGKYVELRCDPISGHTALYWYRQSLGQGPEFLIYFQGTGAADDSGLPNDRFFAVRPEGSVSTLKIQRTERGDSAVYLCASSVSSGGPTGELFFGEGSRLTVL.